The rows below give T cell receptor beta chains drawn from one sample of a study of identifying expanded T cells in peripheral blood. The data were produced by immunoSEQ multiplex PCR, yet TCRdb's version contains in-frame clones alone and is incomplete. The sample records 100,000 to 150,000 clones, roughly 82% being singletons. The specimen was blood. These TCRs come from a person aged 18 to 70 in good health. Both conserved end residues are part of each CDR3. The D gene is left open where the match is weak. Size is omitted from some rows. Given values are once, few, many or a class for expanded clones.

J: TRBJ1-5; size: NA; V: TRBV30; D: TRBD1; CDR3: CAWRANRGNQPQHF; DNA: TGTGCCTGGAGGGCGAACAGGGGAAATCAGCCCCAGCATTTT
J: TRBJ1-4; size: NA; V: TRBV4-1; D: NA; CDR3: CASSPLQGRGEKLFF; DNA: TGCGCCAGCAGCCCCCTGCAGGGAAGAGGCGAAAAACTGTTTTTT
J: TRBJ2-2; size: NA; V: TRBV2; D: NA; CDR3: CASSGAITGELFF; DNA: TGTGCCAGCAGTGGAGCCATCACCGGGGAGCTGTTTTTT
J: TRBJ1-2; size: NA; V: TRBV27; D: NA; CDR3: CASSLNPGGPYYGYTF; DNA: TGTGCCAGCAGTTTAAATCCGGGGGGCCCCTACTATGGCTACACCTTC
J: TRBJ2-1; size: NA; V: TRBV13; D: TRBD2; CDR3: CASSSLAGEQGEQFF; DNA: TGTGCCAGCAGCTCCTTAGCGGGGGAGCAGGGTGAGCAGTTCTTC
J: TRBJ2-1; size: NA; V: TRBV7-9; D: TRBD2; CDR3: CASSLALGLVNEQFF; DNA: TGTGCCAGCAGCTTAGCGCTCGGACTAGTAAATGAGCAGTTCTTC
J: TRBJ2-1; size: NA; V: TRBV6-1; D: NA; CDR3: CASSEILGGRSNNEQFF; DNA: TGTGCCAGCAGTGAAATCTTGGGGGGGCGCAGTAACAATGAGCAGTTCTTC
J: TRBJ2-7; size: NA; V: TRBV2; D: TRBD1; CDR3: CASSHPSGTGWSSYEQYF; DNA: TGTGCCAGCAGCCACCCTTCCGGGACAGGTTGGAGCTCCTACGAGCAGTACTTC
J: TRBJ1-2; size: NA; V: TRBV28; D: NA; CDR3: CASRSTGRNYGYTF; DNA: TGTGCCAGCAGATCAACAGGGCGAAACTATGGCTACACCTTC
J: TRBJ2-7; size: NA; V: TRBV5-5; D: TRBD1; CDR3: CASSLSGQGPPYEQYF; DNA: TGTGCCAGCAGCTTGTCGGGACAGGGTCCACCCTACGAGCAGTACTTC
J: TRBJ1-1; size: NA; V: TRBV6-6; D: NA; CDR3: CASSRVDSNTEAFF; DNA: TGTGCCAGCAGCCGGGTGGACTCGAACACTGAAGCTTTCTTT
J: TRBJ1-1; size: NA; V: TRBV7-3; D: TRBD1; CDR3: CASSLTGGFSTEAFF; DNA: TGTGCCAGCAGCTTGACAGGGGGCTTTAGCACTGAAGCTTTCTTT
J: TRBJ1-5; size: NA; V: TRBV19; D: TRBD1; CDR3: CASSIVIGTGNQPQHF; DNA: TGTGCCAGTAGTATAGTAATCGGGACAGGAAATCAGCCCCAGCATTTT
J: TRBJ1-4; size: NA; V: TRBV6-5; D: NA; CDR3: CASSYTPGKNEKLFF; DNA: TGTGCCAGCAGTTACACGCCCGGAAAGAATGAAAAACTGTTTTTT
J: TRBJ2-7; size: few; V: TRBV7-2; D: NA; CDR3: CASSSGLPRPEQYF; DNA: TGTGCCAGCAGCTCGGGACTCCCTAGACCCGAGCAGTACTTC
J: TRBJ1-2; size: NA; V: TRBV6-1; D: NA; CDR3: CASSEKGYGYTF; DNA: TGTGCCAGCAGTGAAAAGGGCTATGGCTACACCTTC
J: TRBJ1-1; size: NA; V: TRBV5-6; D: NA; CDR3: CASSLGEMNTEAFF; DNA: TGTGCCAGCAGCTTGGGGGAAATGAACACTGAAGCTTTCTTT
J: TRBJ1-5; size: once; V: TRBV27; D: TRBD1; CDR3: CASSSIRGTGADVGPQHF; DNA: TGTGCCAGCAGTTCCATCCGCGGGACAGGGGCCGATGTGGGGCCCCAGCATTTT
J: TRBJ1-1; size: NA; V: TRBV6-5; D: NA; CDR3: CASFLPGGTEAFF; DNA: TGTGCCAGCTTCCTCCCCGGAGGGACTGAAGCTTTCTTT
J: TRBJ1-2; size: NA; V: TRBV11-2; D: NA; CDR3: CASSLARFYGYTF; DNA: TGTGCCAGCAGCTTGGCAAGGTTCTATGGCTACACCTTC
J: TRBJ1-2; size: NA; V: TRBV5-4; D: TRBD1; CDR3: CASSFGTGGGYGYTF; DNA: TGTGCCAGCAGCTTCGGGACAGGGGGCGGCTATGGCTACACCTTC
J: TRBJ1-1; size: NA; V: TRBV10-3; D: TRBD1; CDR3: CAISEGQGMNTEAFF; DNA: TGTGCCATCAGTGAAGGACAGGGGATGAACACTGAAGCTTTCTTT
J: TRBJ1-1; size: NA; V: TRBV7-6; D: TRBD1; CDR3: CASIGQGNTEAFF; DNA: TGTGCCAGCATTGGACAGGGGAACACTGAAGCTTTCTTT
J: TRBJ1-5; size: NA; V: TRBV5-8; D: NA; CDR3: CASSLVWGNQPQHF; DNA: TGTGCCAGCAGCTTGGTTTGGGGGAATCAGCCCCAGCATTTT
J: TRBJ2-5; size: NA; V: TRBV7-6; D: NA; CDR3: CASSLGGGSQTQYF; DNA: TGTGCCAGCAGCTTAGGAGGGGGATCCCAGACCCAGTACTTC
J: TRBJ2-5; size: NA; V: TRBV5-6; D: NA; CDR3: CASSSARAASETQYF; DNA: TGTGCCAGCAGCTCCGCCCGGGCGGCGTCAGAGACCCAGTACTTC
J: TRBJ1-6; size: NA; V: TRBV30; D: TRBD1; CDR3: CAWSPQGETLHF; DNA: TGTGCCTGGAGTCCTCAGGGGGAGACCCTCCACTTT
J: TRBJ1-2; size: NA; V: TRBV6-1; D: NA; CDR3: CATLRTGPKNGYTF; DNA: TGTGCCACCTTACGTACCGGGCCTAAGAATGGCTACACCTTC
J: TRBJ2-2; size: NA; V: TRBV2; D: NA; CDR3: CASSLGSNTGELFF; DNA: TGTGCCAGCAGTCTCGGGTCGAACACCGGGGAGCTGTTTTTT
J: TRBJ1-2; size: NA; V: TRBV4-3; D: NA; CDR3: CASSQVTSYGYTF; DNA: TGCGCCAGCAGCCAAGTCACGAGCTATGGCTACACCTTC
J: TRBJ1-3; size: NA; V: TRBV4-1; D: NA; CDR3: CASSQGGGSSGNTIYF; DNA: TGCGCCAGCAGCCAAGGAGGTGGTAGCTCTGGAAACACCATATATTTT
J: TRBJ1-5; size: NA; V: TRBV30; D: TRBD1; CDR3: CAWTEGASQPQHF; DNA: TGTGCCTGGACCGAGGGGGCGAGTCAGCCCCAGCATTTT
J: TRBJ2-2; size: NA; V: TRBV7-3; D: NA; CDR3: CASSRARDGELFF; DNA: TGTGCCAGCAGCCGCGCCCGGGACGGGGAGCTGTTTTTT
J: TRBJ1-1; size: NA; V: TRBV9; D: TRBD1; CDR3: CASSDRDRGIWDTEAFF; DNA: TGTGCCAGCAGCGACCGGGACAGGGGGATCTGGGACACTGAAGCTTTCTTT
J: TRBJ1-1; size: NA; V: TRBV4-1; D: TRBD1; CDR3: CASRLIGGNTEAFF; DNA: TGCGCCAGCAGGCTCATAGGGGGCAACACTGAAGCTTTCTTT